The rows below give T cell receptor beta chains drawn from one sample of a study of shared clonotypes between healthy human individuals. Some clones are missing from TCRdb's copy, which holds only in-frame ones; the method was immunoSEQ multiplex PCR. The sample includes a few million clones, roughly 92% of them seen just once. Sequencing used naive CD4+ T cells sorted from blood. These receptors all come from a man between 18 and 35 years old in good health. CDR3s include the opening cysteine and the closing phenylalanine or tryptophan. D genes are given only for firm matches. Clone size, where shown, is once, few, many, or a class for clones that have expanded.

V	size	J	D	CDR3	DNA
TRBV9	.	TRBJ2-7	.	CASSPLSGSNEQYF	TGTGCCAGCAGCCCCTTGTCAGGGTCTAACGAGCAGTACTTC
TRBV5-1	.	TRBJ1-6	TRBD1	CASSVTGGEKTPLHF	TGCGCCAGCAGCGTGACAGGGGGCGAAAAAACACCCCTCCACTTT
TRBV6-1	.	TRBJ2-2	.	CASSAGNTGELFF	TGTGCCAGCAGTGCTGGGAACACCGGGGAGCTGTTTTTT
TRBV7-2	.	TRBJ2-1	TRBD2	CASSLNYGGGNEQFF	TGTGCCAGCAGCTTAAACTACGGGGGGGGCAATGAGCAGTTCTTC
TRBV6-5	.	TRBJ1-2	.	CASSYWQVYGYTF	TGTGCCAGCAGTTACTGGCAGGTCTATGGCTACACCTTC
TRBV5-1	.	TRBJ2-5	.	CASSSTSPRETQYF	TGCGCCAGCAGTTCTACTAGCCCCCGAGAGACCCAGTACTTC
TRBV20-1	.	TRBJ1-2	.	CSATGVYGYTF	TGCAGTGCTACAGGGGTTTATGGCTACACCTTC
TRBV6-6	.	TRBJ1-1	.	CATGRDTEAFF	TGTGCCACCGGGAGGGACACTGAAGCTTTCTTT
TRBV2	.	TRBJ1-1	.	CASRVGGVNTEAFF	TGTGCCAGCAGGGTAGGGGGAGTGAACACTGAAGCTTTCTTT
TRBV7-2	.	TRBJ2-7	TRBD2	CASSAGGRAAQYF	TGTGCCAGCAGCGCGGGGGGCAGGGCCGCGCAGTACTTC
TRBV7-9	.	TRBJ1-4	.	CASSPRGATNEKLFF	TGTGCCAGCAGCCCTCGGGGGGCAACTAATGAAAAACTGTTTTTT
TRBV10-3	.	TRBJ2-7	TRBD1	CAISRDRYYEQYF	TGTGCCATCAGCCGGGACAGGTACTACGAGCAGTACTTC
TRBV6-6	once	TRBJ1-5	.	CASGGASNQPQHF	TGTGCCAGCGGGGGGGCTAGCAATCAGCCCCAGCATTTT
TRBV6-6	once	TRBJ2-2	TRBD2	CASARTSGRGTGELFF	TGTGCCAGCGCCAGGACTAGCGGGAGAGGTACCGGGGAGCTGTTTTTT
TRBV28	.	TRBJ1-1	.	CASSSVSGARNTEAFF	TGTGCCAGCAGTTCCGTTTCAGGGGCGAGGAACACTGAAGCTTTCTTT
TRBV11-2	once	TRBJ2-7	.	CASSPSLSYEQYF	TGTGCCAGCAGCCCAAGCCTCTCCTACGAGCAGTACTTC
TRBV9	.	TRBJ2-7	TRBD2	CASSASGTSGLGEQYF	TGTGCCAGCAGTGCTTCCGGGACTAGCGGGTTGGGCGAGCAGTACTTC
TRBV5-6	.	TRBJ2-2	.	CASSFLTANTGELFF	TGTGCCAGCAGCTTTTTAACCGCGAACACCGGGGAGCTGTTTTTT
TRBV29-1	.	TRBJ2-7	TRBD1	CSVIPRTGVGEQYF	TGCAGCGTAATCCCTCGGACAGGGGTCGGTGAGCAGTACTTC
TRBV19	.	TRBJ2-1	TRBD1	CASSLGQVGVQFF	TGTGCCAGTAGTCTTGGACAGGTTGGTGTGCAGTTCTTC
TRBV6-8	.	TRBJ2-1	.	CASASRYNEQFF	TGTGCCAGCGCCTCCCGCTACAATGAGCAGTTCTTC
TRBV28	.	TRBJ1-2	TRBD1	CASTKEQGALGYTF	TGTGCCAGCACCAAGGAACAGGGGGCGCTGGGCTACACCTTC
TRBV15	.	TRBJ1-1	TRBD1	CATSRDGKDRGEAFF	TGTGCCACCAGCAGAGACGGGAAGGACAGGGGAGAAGCTTTCTTT
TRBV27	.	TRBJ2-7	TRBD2	CASSLNSPGLAGGLAYEQYF	TGTGCCAGCAGTTTAAACTCCCCGGGACTAGCGGGAGGTCTTGCCTACGAGCAGTACTTC
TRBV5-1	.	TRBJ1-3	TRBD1	CASSPRDRGGTIYF	TGCGCCAGCAGCCCCCGGGACAGGGGTGGCACCATATATTTT
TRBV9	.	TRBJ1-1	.	CASSPFEGRNTEAFF	TGTGCCAGCAGCCCCTTTGAGGGACGCAACACTGAAGCTTTCTTT
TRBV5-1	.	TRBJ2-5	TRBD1	CASSRGQGFETQYF	TGCGCCAGCAGTCGAGGACAGGGGTTCGAGACCCAGTACTTC
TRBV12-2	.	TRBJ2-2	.	CASRLGLAGGPTSTGELFF	TGTGCAAGTCGCTTAGGACTAGCGGGGGGGCCTACGAGCACCGGGGAGCTGTTTTTT
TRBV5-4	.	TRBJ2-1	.	CASSEESAPFSYNEQFF	TGTGCCAGCTCGGAGGAGTCGGCACCATTCTCCTACAATGAGCAGTTCTTC
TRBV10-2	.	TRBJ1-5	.	CASRAGTANQPQHF	TGCGCCAGCAGAGCCGGGACCGCCAATCAGCCCCAGCATTTT
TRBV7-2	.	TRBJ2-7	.	CASSLQVALYEQYF	TGTGCCAGCAGCTTACAAGTCGCCCTCTACGAGCAGTACTTC
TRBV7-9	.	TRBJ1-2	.	CASSLERDYGYTF	TGTGCCAGCAGCTTGGAAAGGGACTATGGCTACACCTTC
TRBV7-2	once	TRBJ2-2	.	CASSSRAGELFF	TGTGCCAGCAGCTCACGAGCCGGGGAGCTGTTTTTT
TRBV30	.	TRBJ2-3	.	CAWSVGSKFGTDTQYF	TGTGCCTGGAGTGTAGGGTCAAAGTTCGGCACAGATACGCAGTATTTT